Shown below are 24 T cell receptor beta chains from a single sample sequenced in a study of shared clonotypes between healthy human individuals. The repertoire was sequenced with immunoSEQ multiplex PCR; TCRdb's copy has only in-frame clones and lacks some. The sample shows a few million clones, 85% to 95% of them seen only once. The sequenced material came from naive CD4+ T cells from PBMCs. Subset defined: CD45RA+ positively selected. These receptors were taken from a man aged 18 to 35 in good health. Some clones in this sample may be carry-over from other donors' samples.

The chain combines TRBV28 with TRBJ2-6, with a weak D call TRBD1 (6 bases). The CDR3 totals 17 residues. The V and J ends lost 5 bases and 4 bases respectively, with 18 bases between them. Germline CDR1 is MDHEN and CDR2 is SYDVKM. This chain's CDR3 is CASSDSGQGKGANVLTF. As DNA, the CDR3 is TGTGCCAGCAGTGACAGCGGCCAGGGGAAAGGGGCCAACGTCCTGACTTTC.

The chain has TRBV5-1 and TRBJ1-3; D is undetermined. Trimming pared 4 bases from V and 4 bases from J, leaving 12 bases between. Per germline, CDR1 SGHRS and CDR2 YFSETQ. The CDR3 is 14 residues long. CDR3 loop: CASSDRVGGNTIYF. The CDR3 coding sequence is TGCGCCAGCAGCGATAGGGTGGGAGGAAACACCATATATTTT.

This sequence joins TRBV19 and TRBJ2-7; TRBD1 matches 7 bases. V gave up 4 bases and J gave up 3 bases; unmatched junction bases: 3. The length of the CDR3 is 13 residues. The germline gives CDR1 LNHDA, CDR2 SQIVND (reference sequence). The CDR3 loop reads CASSKNRGYEQYF. CDR3 bases: TGTGCCAGTAGTAAAAACAGGGGCTACGAGCAGTACTTC.

The J gene is TRBJ1-1, the V gene TRBV2; TRBD1 agrees at 7 bases. CDR3 size: 12 residues. Germline loops: CDR1 SNHLY, CDR2 FYNNEI. The ends lost 11 bases at V and 1 base at J; junction bases unmatched: 4. The CDR3 DNA sequence: TGTGCCCAGGGGGGGACGAACACTGAAGCTTTCTTT. Amino acid sequence: CAQGGTNTEAFF.

The chain recombines TRBV14 with TRBJ2-7, with D possibly matching TRBD2 (5 bases). The CDR3 consists of 14 residues. V dropped 4 bases and J dropped 2 bases, with 12 bases sitting between them. CDR1 is SGHDN, CDR2 FVKESK, per germline. The CDR3: CASSRSGSTYEQYF. DNA of the CDR3: TGTGCCAGCAGCCGGAGCGGTTCAACCTACGAGCAGTACTTC.

This clone occurred once. V is TRBV2 and J is TRBJ2-7, with TRBD1 matching 7 bases. The CDR3 runs to 15 residues. CDR1 SNHLY and CDR2 FYNNEI come from the germline V gene. The ends lost 3 bases at V and 4 bases at J; junction bases unmatched: 9. DNA of the CDR3: TGTGCCAGCAGTGAGGACTCGGCAGGGGGATACGAGCAGTACTTC. This sequence encodes CASSEDSAGGYEQYF. The entire variable domain, with the rest obtained from reference TRBV2 and TRBJ2-7, is as follows: EPEVTQTPSHQVTQMGQEVILRCVPISNHLYFYWYRQILGQKVEFLVSFYNNEISEKSEIFDDQFSVERPDGSNFTLKIRSTKLEDSAMYFCASSEDSAGGYEQYFGPGTRLTVT.

The rearrangement joins TRBV7-2 to TRBJ2-2, with TRBD2 matching 11 bases. The germline V gene has CDR1 SGHTA and CDR2 FQGNSA. After removal of 1 base from V and 3 bases from J, the junction contained 4 bases not matched to a gene. The CDR3 spans 17 residues. The CDR3: CASSLVGTSGYTGELFF. The CDR3 DNA reads TGTGCCAGCAGCTTAGTCGGGACTAGCGGATACACCGGGGAGCTGTTTTTT.

This chain connects TRBV2 to TRBJ2-7; D is uncertain. Trimming stripped 4 bases from V and 3 bases from J, with 13 bases between. The CDR3 extends over 14 amino acids. CDR1 is SNHLY and CDR2 is FYNNEI in the germline V gene. The CDR3 sequence: CASSVGNKGYEQYF. CDR3 nucleotide sequence: TGTGCCAGCAGTGTAGGTAATAAAGGCTACGAGCAGTACTTC. Combining the CDR3 with reference TRBV2 and TRBJ2-7 gives the whole variable domain EPEVTQTPSHQVTQMGQEVILRCVPISNHLYFYWYRQILGQKVEFLVSFYNNEISEKSEIFDDQFSVERPDGSNFTLKIRSTKLEDSAMYFCASSVGNKGYEQYFGPGTRLTVT.

The V gene is TRBV30, the J gene TRBJ2-5, with a weak D call TRBD2 (5 bases). There are 14 residues in the CDR3. Germline CDR1 and CDR2: GTSNPN and SVGIG (reference sequence). Trimming removed 3 bases from V and 5 bases from J, with 16 bases in between. The CDR3 DNA reads as TGTGCCTGGAGACCCGGGAACCCTGGGGAGACCCAGTACTTC. This translates into CAWRPGNPGETQYF.

This clone was observed once. In nucleotides, the CDR3 is TGTGCCATCAGTGAGCCCTATAGGGGGAGACGAGAGACCCAGTACTTC. Translated: CAISEPYRGRRETQYF. The rearrangement uses TRBV10-3 and TRBJ2-5; perhaps TRBD1 as D (6 bases). V shed 2 bases and J shed 4 bases, with 17 bases lying between them. The CDR3 totals 16 residues. CDR1 ENHRY and CDR2 SYGVKD come from the germline V gene.

V usage is TRBV6-6 and J usage is TRBJ2-7; D perhaps matches TRBD2 (6 bases). With 2 bases removed from V and 5 bases from J, the gap between germline ends came to 13 bases. The CDR3 covers 14 residues. CDR1 MNHNY and CDR2 SVGAGI come from the germline V gene (reference sequence). CDR3 bases: TGTGCCAGCAGTTACGGGGGGAGTCGGGACGAGCAGTACTTC. Residues: CASSYGGSRDEQYF.

CDR3 DNA: TGTGCCAGCAGTGAAGAGGGTCGGGCTTTCTTT. Encoded protein: CASSEEGRAFF. The chain employs TRBV2 and TRBJ1-1; D gene uncertain. The germline V gene has CDR1 SNHLY and CDR2 FYNNEI. The CDR3 totals 11 residues. V was pared by 1 base and J by 11 bases, with 8 bases between. Together with reference TRBV2 and TRBJ1-1, the CDR3 gives the full variable domain: EPEVTQTPSHQVTQMGQEVILRCVPISNHLYFYWYRQILGQKVEFLVSFYNNEISEKSEIFDDQFSVERPDGSNFTLKIRSTKLEDSAMYFCASSEEGRAFFGQGTRLTVV.

This clone has just a few counts. The J gene is TRBJ2-1, the V gene TRBV7-9; D may be TRBD2 (6 bases). Trimming took 2 bases from V and 4 from J, leaving 9 bases between them. Germline values: CDR1 SEHNR, CDR2 FQNEAQ (reference sequence). The CDR3 loop spans 14 amino acids. CDR3 bases: TGTGCCAGCAGCTTACTAGCGCAATACAATGAGCAGTTCTTC. Its protein is CASSLLAQYNEQFF.

The chain is built from TRBV28 and TRBJ1-1; possible D gene TRBD1, 6 bases. V gave up 7 bases and J gave up 3 bases, with 18 bases separating them. From germline, CDR1 is MDHEN and CDR2 SYDVKM. The CDR3 is made up of 15 amino acids. CDR3: CASTWLGGADTEAFF. The CDR3 DNA follows: TGTGCCAGCACCTGGCTGGGGGGCGCGGACACTGAAGCTTTCTTT.

The genes are TRBV2 and TRBJ2-2; TRBD1 agrees at 9 bases. After removal of 5 bases from V and 3 bases from J, the junction contained 4 bases not matched to a gene. The CDR3 spans 15 residues. In germline, CDR1 is SNHLY, CDR2 FYNNEI. This chain's CDR3 is CASSYGQGYTGELFF. The CDR3 nucleotides are TGTGCCAGCAGTTACGGACAGGGGTACACCGGGGAGCTGTTTTTT.

This chain joins TRBV5-6 and TRBJ1-1; maybe TRBD1 (5 bases). The length of the CDR3 is 16 residues. Between the trimmed V and J ends, which lost 0 bases and 5 bases, there was a span of 17 bases. Germline CDR1 reads SGHDT; CDR2 reads YYEEEE. The CDR3 loop is CASSLVGTQSFTEAFF. CDR3 DNA sequence: TGTGCCAGCAGCTTGGTAGGGACCCAAAGTTTTACTGAAGCTTTCTTT.

The V gene is TRBV10-3, the J gene TRBJ2-1; a possible D gene is TRBD2 (5 bases). This CDR3 is built from 14 residues. Trimming took off 2 bases at V and 4 bases at J, with 9 bases between the two ends. In germline, CDR1 is ENHRY, CDR2 SYGVKD. CDR3: CAISEDSGYNEQFF. Written as DNA, the CDR3 is TGTGCCATCAGTGAGGACTCGGGATACAATGAGCAGTTCTTC.

There are a few counts of this clone. The gene calls are TRBV2 and TRBJ1-5; the match to TRBD1 covers 7 bases. CDR1 is SNHLY, CDR2 FYNNEI, per germline. The CDR3 has 14 amino acids. The V and J ends lost 6 bases and 5 bases, in that order; junction bases with no gene match: 7. In nucleotides, the CDR3 is TGTGCCAGCAGGAACCACAGGGGCGATCAGCCCCAGCATTTT. Protein product: CASRNHRGDQPQHF.

The rearrangement links TRBV9 to TRBJ2-3; 15 bases agree with TRBD2. The CDR3 totals 17 residues. With 1 base clipped from V and 6 bases from J, the junction kept 6 bases outside the gene matches. In germline, CDR1 is SGDLS, CDR2 YYNGEE. The CDR3 reads CASSVLGLAGGMDTQYF. Here the CDR3 DNA reads TGTGCCAGCAGCGTATTGGGACTAGCGGGAGGAATGGATACGCAGTATTTT.

This clone was counted once. The genes are TRBV7-8 and TRBJ1-5, with TRBD1 matching 7 bases. Germline V lookup: CDR1 SGHVS, CDR2 FQNEAQ. CDR3 length: 17 residues. The junction had 12 bases not matched to a gene; V was cut back by 5 bases and J by 2 bases. The CDR3 here is CASSPGRPGGGNQPQHF. As DNA, the CDR3 is TGTGCCAGCAGCCCCGGCCGCCCAGGGGGGGGCAATCAGCCCCAGCATTTT. The variable domain in full, with the rest retrieved from reference TRBV7-8 and TRBJ1-5, is GAGVSQSPRYKVAKRGQDVALRCDPISGHVSLFWYQQALGQGPEFLTYFQNEAQLDKSGLPSDRFFAERPEGSVSTLKIQRTQQEDSAVYLCASSPGRPGGGNQPQHFGDGTRLSIL.

The chain couples TRBV5-1 to TRBJ1-2, with 7 positions matching TRBD1. This CDR3 has 14 residues. CDR1 is SGHRS and CDR2 is YFSETQ in the germline V gene. V was pared by 0 bases and J by 12 bases, with 11 bases of the junction left unmatched. CDR3 coding DNA: TGCGCCAGCAGCTTGGACCCTTCCCAGGGGGATGACACCTTC. This translates into CASSLDPSQGDDTF.

J is TRBJ1-4 and V is TRBV5-1; TRBD1 matches 7 bases. Trimming took 3 bases from V and 2 from J; bases not matched to a gene: 7. The CDR3 has 16 residues. Per the germline V gene, CDR1 is SGHRS and CDR2 is YFSETQ. This CDR3 is CASSSLTGSTNEKLFF. The CDR3 region has the DNA TGCGCCAGCAGCTCCTTGACAGGGAGTACTAATGAAAAACTGTTTTTT.

V is TRBV28 and J is TRBJ1-2; D remains unclear. Germline V gene lookup returns CDR1 MDHEN and CDR2 SYDVKM. V gave up 6 bases and J gave up 5 bases, with 19 bases separating them. This CDR3 has 15 amino acids. Written as DNA, the CDR3 is TGTGCCAGCAGGGAACTACGGGAAGGATTGTATGGCTACACCTTC. Translated, it gives CASRELREGLYGYTF.

V and J are TRBV27 and TRBJ2-1; 7 positions agree with TRBD1. CDR1 is MNHEY and CDR2 is SMNVEV in the germline V gene (reference sequence). The CDR3 runs to 18 residues. Trimming removed 0 bases from V and 6 bases from J; junction bases left unmatched: 14. This CDR3 is CASSLSTRRDTGANEQFF. As DNA, the CDR3 is TGTGCCAGCAGTTTATCCACGAGACGAGATACAGGGGCCAATGAGCAGTTCTTC.